A single TCR beta chain is shown here with its context. The sample originates from a study of blood T cell repertoires in COVID-19. Across the study: Spain, Italy and the United States supplied samples that represented acute and convalescent COVID-19. PBMCs, B-cell-depleted T cells, or T cells were the source of the cDNA or gDNA that made up the material.

Self-reported history from a screening survey and questionnaire set each donor's cohort. Germline V gene lookup returns CDR1 KGHSH and CDR2 LQKENI. The CDR3 extends over 17 amino acids. J was trimmed by 1 base and V by 6 bases; bases with no gene match: 10. Authors' analysis steps: For nucleated cells, counts were estimated from reference gene primer amplification. Clones were sequenced by immunoSEQ multiplex PCR, and TCRdb holds only the in-frame ones, with some missing. The D gene and trimming were derived from the DNA, and the V and J assignments and clone size from that table. The sample lists under 200,000 clones, about four fifths occurring once.

V gene TRBV18 combines with J gene TRBJ1-1, with 11 bases lining up with TRBD1. Sequencing was carried out using PBMCs or T cells enriched from blood (not recorded which). This TCR was sampled from a woman aged 30 to 39 who had been exposed to COVID-19. The CDR3 reads CASSVMGQGVGNTEAFF. CDR3 nucleotides: TGTGCCAGCTCGGTAATGGGACAGGGGGTTGGGAACACTGAAGCTTTCTTT.